The present entry profiles one TCR beta chain with its context. Its antigen is not known. The source of the sample is a study of vaccination effects on CD4 cells after COVID-19. Germline V lookup: CDR1 SGHNT, CDR2 YYREEE (reference sequence). The CDR3 loop spans 14 amino acids. Germline trimming cut 6 bases from V and 5 bases from J; bases unmatched to any gene: 8. Points from the study as a whole: Convalescent patients were scarce, and early post-infection timepoints were absent.

With about 9 days of culture completed, CD4+ T cells were isolated. BNT162b2 vaccine or mRNA-1273 vaccine was given to participants in two doses. Half the medium was replaced with IL-2 medium on days 3 and 7. Only in-frame clones appear in the TCRdb table, and some are missing; sequencing was by immunoSEQ multiplex PCR. The repertoire holds approximately 74,000 clones, with roughly 73% as singletons. The source is a human donor who received a COVID-19 vaccine. Sequenced material: CD4+ T cells from PBMCs cultured without peptide, taken after COVID-19 vaccination. The rearrangement joins TRBV5-4 to TRBJ2-1; 7 bases align to TRBD2. DNA of the CDR3: TGTGCCAGCACTGGGGGGGGAAGAAACAATGAGCAGTTCTTC. It codes for CASTGGGRNNEQFF.